These 16 T cell receptor beta chains came from one sample sequenced in a study of blood T cell repertoires in COVID-19. Only in-frame clones appear in the TCRdb table, and some are missing; sequencing was by immunoSEQ multiplex PCR. The repertoire consists of roughly 250,000 clones, with roughly 84% occurring once and the leading ten covering 0.7% to 0.9%. Source material: peripheral blood. These receptors came from a human donor with COVID-19, enrolled during active disease. The donor label of this sample is uncertain.

This clone has a handful of counts. The CDR3 loop reads CAARDRGRQQYF. The CDR3 DNA reads TGTGCCGCCCGGGACAGGGGTCGCCAGCAGTACTTC. The chain joins TRBV28 to TRBJ2-7; 10 bases map to TRBD1. Germline lookup yields CDR1 MDHEN and CDR2 SYDVKM. Germline trimming cut 11 bases from V and 8 bases from J; bases unmatched to any gene: 9. CDR3 length: 12 residues.

The chain carries TRBV9 and TRBJ1-1; D ambiguous. The CDR3 runs 15 residues. The germline V gene has CDR1 SGDLS and CDR2 YYNGEE. Trimming stripped 3 bases from V and 2 bases from J, with 14 bases between. The CDR3 DNA sequence: TGTGCCAGCAGCGGCCCCCAGATGGCCAACACTGAAGCTTTCTTT. Amino acid sequence: CASSGPQMANTEAFF. Complete variable domain (other parts from reference TRBV9 and TRBJ1-1): DSGVTQTPKHLITATGQRVTLRCSPRSGDLSVYWYQQSLDQGLQFLIQYYNGEERAKGNILERFSAQQFPDLHSELNLSSLELGDSALYFCASSGPQMANTEAFFGQGTRLTVV.

V and J are TRBV7-3 and TRBJ1-2, with a weak D call TRBD1 (6 bases). Trimming took 4 bases from V and 4 from J, leaving 16 bases between them. CDR1 is SGHTA, CDR2 FQGTGA, per germline. The CDR3 runs to 15 residues. The CDR3 loop reads CASSSNGGRGYGYTF. CDR3 DNA sequence: TGTGCCAGCAGCTCAAACGGGGGGCGCGGCTATGGCTACACCTTC. Combining the CDR3 with reference TRBV7-3 and TRBJ1-2 gives the whole variable domain GAGVSQTPSNKVTEKGKYVELRCDPISGHTALYWYRQSLGQGPEFLIYFQGTGAADDSGLPNDRFFAVRPEGSVSTLKIQRTERGDSAVYLCASSSNGGRGYGYTFGSGTRLTVV.

The rearrangement links TRBV5-1 to TRBJ2-5, with D tentatively TRBD2 (5 bases). CDR3 size: 16 residues. Germline CDR1 and CDR2: SGHRS and YFSETQ. Trimming removed 0 bases from V and 5 bases from J, with 17 bases in between. The CDR3 region has the DNA TGCGCCAGCAGCTTGGTCGTTGGGTCGACGGGGGAGACCCAGTACTTC. It yields the protein CASSLVVGSTGETQYF.

The J gene is TRBJ2-1, the V gene TRBV9; D possibly corresponds to TRBD1 (5 bases). Trimming took 4 bases from V and 3 from J, leaving 14 bases between them. Germline lookup yields CDR1 SGDLS and CDR2 YYNGEE. The CDR3 is 15 residues long. CDR3 sequence: CASSFLTAHYNEQFF. CDR3 DNA: TGTGCCAGCAGCTTCCTGACAGCCCACTACAATGAGCAGTTCTTC.

The genes are TRBV19 and TRBJ1-1; 10 nucleotides agree with TRBD1. This CDR3 contains 15 residues. Trimming at V came to 5 bases and at J to 4 bases, leaving 7 bases not matched to a gene. Germline-derived CDR1 and CDR2 are LNHDA and SQIVND (reference sequence). The CDR3 DNA follows: TGTGCCAGTAGTGCCCGGACAGGGGGAGGCACTGAAGCTTTCTTT. Its translation is CASSARTGGGTEAFF.

The chain is built from TRBV10-3 and TRBJ2-7; possible D gene TRBD1, 7 bases. Germline-derived CDR1 and CDR2 are ENHRY and SYGVKD. The CDR3 covers 15 residues. Trimming cost V 2 bases and J 4 bases, with 15 bases left between them. CDR3 sequence reads: CAISEAGGSAYEQYF. CDR3 bases: TGTGCCATCAGTGAGGCAGGGGGGAGCGCGTACGAGCAGTACTTC.

V gene TRBV7-2 combines with J gene TRBJ2-7, with TRBD2 identical over 11 bases. The CDR3 runs 14 residues. The germline V gene encodes CDR1 SGHTA and CDR2 FQGNSA. The V and J ends lost 9 bases and 3 bases, in that order; junction bases with no gene match: 7. The CDR3 loop is CARAQLAGDYEQYF. Written as DNA, the CDR3 is TGTGCCAGAGCCCAACTAGCGGGAGACTACGAGCAGTACTTC.

As concerns this clone: The identical CDR3 is also encoded by other nucleotide sequences in the sample. V is TRBV28 and J is TRBJ2-5; perhaps TRBD2 as D (6 bases). Trimming stripped 2 bases from V and 4 bases from J, with 8 bases between. Germline values: CDR1 MDHEN, CDR2 SYDVKM. The CDR3 has 13 residues. CDR3 sequence reads: CASSLGGGETQYF. In nucleotides, the CDR3 is TGTGCCAGCAGTTTAGGGGGAGGAGAGACCCAGTACTTC. Full variable domain (remainder filled in from reference TRBV28 and TRBJ2-5): DVKVTQSSRYLVKRTGEKVFLECVQDMDHENMFWYRQDPGLGLRLIYFSYDVKMKEKGDIPEGYSVSREKKERFSLILESASTNQTSMYLCASSLGGGETQYFGPGTRLLVL.

V and J are TRBV18 and TRBJ1-1; TRBD1 agrees at 10 bases. Germline V lookup: CDR1 KGHSH, CDR2 LQKENI. Germline trimming cut 1 base from V and 5 bases from J; bases unmatched to any gene: 10. This CDR3 spans 17 amino acids. This CDR3 is CASSPQRDRGWGTEAFF. The CDR3 DNA reads TGTGCCAGCTCACCACAGAGGGACAGGGGTTGGGGAACTGAAGCTTTCTTT. The variable domain in full, completed from reference TRBV18 and TRBJ1-1, reads NAGVMQNPRHLVRRRGQEARLRCSPMKGHSHVYWYRQLPEEGLKFMVYLQKENIIDESGMPKERFSAEFPKEGPSILRIQQVVRGDSAAYFCASSPQRDRGWGTEAFFGQGTRLTVV.

The chain combines TRBV5-1 with TRBJ2-2; perhaps TRBD1 as D (6 bases). The V gene lost 0 bases and the J gene lost 3 bases, with 9 bases spanning the gap. Germline CDR1 and CDR2: SGHRS and YFSETQ. The CDR3 contains 15 residues. CDR3 residues: CASSLEAGDTGELFF. CDR3 DNA: TGCGCCAGCAGCTTGGAGGCAGGGGACACCGGGGAGCTGTTTTTT.

J is TRBJ2-3 and V is TRBV2, with a weak D call TRBD2 (6 bases). CDR3 length: 15 residues. V was cut by 2 bases and J by 3 bases, with 12 bases left in between. Germline assignment: CDR1 SNHLY and CDR2 FYNNEI. The CDR3 coding sequence is TGTGCCAGCAGTGAATGGGCCGCGGGGACAGATACGCAGTATTTT. Protein: CASSEWAAGTDTQYF.

The gene calls are TRBV6-2 or TRBV6-3 and TRBJ1-1; D is ambiguous. CDR3 size: 16 residues. The V and J ends lost 5 bases and 1 base respectively, with 17 bases between them. The germline V gene has CDR1 MNHEY and CDR2 SVGEGT. The CDR3 region is CASSGGPHEGNTEAFF. The CDR3 DNA reads as TGTGCCAGCAGTGGCGGACCTCACGAGGGGAACACTGAAGCTTTCTTT.

CDR3 protein: CASSEDRYNEQFF. For the CDR3, the DNA is TGTGCCAGCAGCGAAGACAGATACAATGAGCAGTTCTTC. This chain uses TRBV11-3 with TRBJ2-1; maybe TRBD1 (5 bases). The CDR3 extends over 13 amino acids. CDR1 and CDR2 from the germline V gene are SGHNT and YENEEA. V shed 5 bases and J shed 4 bases, with 9 bases lying between them.

This clone appeared once. The chain is built from TRBV28 and TRBJ1-2; tentatively, D is TRBD1 (6 bases). Per germline, CDR1 MDHEN and CDR2 SYDVKM. V lost 5 bases and J lost 5, with 18 bases in between. This CDR3 comprises 15 residues. CDR3 DNA sequence: TGTGCCAGCAGTCGGTTGAGGGGGGGCAGTTATGGCTACACCTTC. Protein sequence: CASSRLRGGSYGYTF.

V and J are TRBV2 and TRBJ2-7; 7 bases are a match to TRBD2. V lost 4 bases and J lost 0; bases outside the gene matches: 6. Germline loops: CDR1 SNHLY, CDR2 FYNNEI. This CDR3 region has 15 residues. CDR3 bases: TGTGCCAGCAGTGGAGGGCTAGCGGACTCCTACGAGCAGTACTTC. Translated, it gives CASSGGLADSYEQYF.